What follows are 16 T cell receptor beta chains derived from one specimen sequenced in a study of regulatory T cells in long-lasting Graves disease. As for time point: newly diagnosed GD, antithyroid drugs for less than 3 months. PBMCs were the source of the RNA used for TCR sequencing. Construction of TCR beta libraries relied on iRepertoire HTBI primers and on Arm-PCR targeting CDR3 regions. MiXCR, applied by TCRdb to the multiplex PCR reads, yields one record per CDR3 protein. The sample has some 410,000 distinct CDR3 sequences; around 17% are singletons. The sample was also linked to a second study, of T cells in Graves' hyperthyroidism and ophthalmopathy.

Source: peripheral blood mononuclear cells (PBMCs), taken at new diagnosis, from a patient treated with antithyroid drugs. The origin of the receptors is a woman in her twenties or thirties with Graves disease.

This clonotype was observed at least ten times. The chain has TRBV7-2 and TRBJ2-3; D is ambiguous. Looked up from germline, CDR1 is SGHTA and CDR2 is FQGNSA. The CDR3 consists of 11 residues. V lost 2 bases to trimming and J lost 5 bases, with 2 bases between them. CDR3: CASSLQDTQYF. DNA of the CDR3: TGTGCCAGCAGCTTACAAGATACGCAGTATTTT.

This clonotype was recorded many times. The chain links TRBV2 to TRBJ2-2; D assignment may be TRBD1 or TRBD2 (6 bases each). The V end lost 4 bases, the J end lost 5 bases, and 11 bases lay between the germline ends. CDR1 is SNHLY and CDR2 is FYNNEI in the germline V gene. CDR3 length: 14 amino acids. The chain's CDR3 is CASSVGGGTGELFF. The CDR3 region has the DNA TGTGCCAGCAGTGTCGGGGGCGGTACCGGGGAGCTGTTTTTT.

This clonotype showed up many times. This chain links TRBV3-1 with TRBJ1-1; D uncertain. The length of the CDR3 is 14 residues. V was clipped by 1 base and J by 1 base, with 7 bases between them. Per the germline V gene, CDR1 is LGHDT and CDR2 is YNNKEL (reference sequence). The CDR3 DNA reads as TGTGCCAGCAGCCAAGGGATTAAGAACACTGAAGCTTTCTTT. Translated, it gives CASSQGIKNTEAFF.

In its sample, this clonotype was seen many times. V is TRBV20-1 and J is TRBJ1-5; D gene ambiguous. CDR3 length: 13 amino acids. The germline gives CDR1 DFQATT, CDR2 SNEGSKA (reference sequence). V gave up 4 bases and J gave up 5 bases, with 12 bases separating them. CDR3 sequence: CSAIRELDQPQHF. The CDR3 DNA sequence: TGCAGTGCTATTCGGGAGCTAGATCAGCCCCAGCATTTT.

Concerning this clonotype itself: This likely stems from a read error, as it lies one base from a far larger clone. The rearrangement uses TRBV28 and TRBJ2-4; 7 positions match TRBD1. The germline gives CDR1 MDHEN, CDR2 SYDVKM. The J segment lost 7 bases and the V segment lost 8 bases, leaving 11 bases of the junction unmatched. The CDR3 covers 14 residues. The CDR3 DNA reads as TGTGCCAGCTCACCCACCGGGACAGCGAACATTCAGTACTTC. Its protein product is CASSPTGTANIQYF.

Of note for this clonotype: This may be a read error, as it is one base from a much larger clone. V gene TRBV7-9 combines with J gene TRBJ2-1; D not certain. Germline V gene sequence: CDR1 SEHNR, CDR2 FQNEAQ (reference sequence). The CDR3 has 17 residues. In nucleotides, the CDR3 is TGTGCCAGCAGCCCACCACTTCCTCAGAGCTCCTACAATGTGCAGTTCTTC. As protein: CASSPPLPQSSYNVQFF.

At least ten counts were recorded for this clonotype. V and J are TRBV3-1 and TRBJ1-1, with no clear D. Trimming shortened V by 1 base and J by 0 bases, and 9 bases separated the two germline ends. The CDR3 extends over 15 amino acids. CDR1 and CDR2 (germline): LGHDT, YNNKEL (reference sequence). CDR3 sequence: CASSQGSKMNTEAFF. The CDR3 DNA follows: TGTGCCAGCAGCCAAGGGTCCAAAATGAACACTGAAGCTTTCTTT.

This clonotype was counted between two and nine times. The J gene is TRBJ2-7, the V gene TRBV28; possibly TRBD1 for D (6 bases). The CDR3 has 15 amino acids. Germline CDR1 is MDHEN and CDR2 is SYDVKM. V lost 1 base and J lost 4, with 14 bases in between. CDR3 coding DNA: TGTGCCAGCAGTTTATTCGGACAGATGAATTACGAGCAGTACTTC. This codes for CASSLFGQMNYEQYF. Filled out from reference TRBV28 and TRBJ2-7, the complete variable domain reads DVKVTQSSRYLVKRTGEKVFLECVQDMDHENMFWYRQDPGLGLRLIYFSYDVKMKEKGDIPEGYSVSREKKERFSLILESASTNQTSMYLCASSLFGQMNYEQYFGPGTRLTVT.

The chain links TRBV28 to TRBJ2-2, with 8 bases aligning to TRBD2. The CDR3 is 15 amino acids. CDR1 and CDR2 from the germline V gene are MDHEN and SYDVKM. After removal of 5 bases from V and 7 bases from J, the junction contained 9 bases not matched to a gene. DNA for the CDR3: TGTGCCAGCAGTCTGCCGGGAGGGCGTATCGGGGAGCTGTTTTTT. Translation: CASSLPGGRIGELFF.

With respect to this clonotype: A much larger clone lies one base from this, so it may be a read error. The chain uses TRBV7-3 and TRBJ2-5, with D perhaps assigned TRBD1 or TRBD2 (6 bases each). Trimming stripped 5 bases from V and 4 bases from J, with 26 bases between. The CDR3 has 18 amino acids. Germline V gene data show CDR1 as SGHTA and CDR2 as FQGTGA. This CDR3 is CASSRKPGQLAFGETQYF. The CDR3 nucleotides are TGTGCCAGCAGCCGAAAACCGGGACAACTAGCATTCGGAGAGACCCAGTACTTC.

This clonotype was detected a few times. The J gene is TRBJ2-1, the V gene TRBV12-5; 9 positions agree with TRBD2. This CDR3 contains 20 residues. With V trimmed by 1 base and J by 0 bases, 13 bases remained unmatched. Germline assignment: CDR1 LGHNT and CDR2 FRNRAP. The CDR3 DNA follows: TGTGCTAGTGGTTTGGCTTTAGCGGGAGTTAAGGTGGGCTCCTACAATGAGCAGTTCTTC. It codes for CASGLALAGVKVGSYNEQFF. Full variable domain (outside the CDR3, taken from reference TRBV12-5 and TRBJ2-1): DARVTQTPRHKVTEMGQEVTMRCQPILGHNTVFWYRQTMMQGLELLAYFRNRAPLDDSGMPKDRFSAEMPDATLATLKIQPSEPRDSAVYFCASGLALAGVKVGSYNEQFFGPGTRLTVL.

This clonotype was counted at least ten times. The rearrangement links TRBV6-1 to TRBJ2-1, with 7 nucleotides matching TRBD2. With V trimmed by 7 bases and J by 2 bases, 8 bases remained unmatched. Looked up from germline, CDR1 is MNHNS and CDR2 is SASEGT. This CDR3 spans 15 amino acids. Here the CDR3 reads CASTLAGRAYNEQFF. DNA of the CDR3: TGTGCCAGCACCCTCGCGGGGAGGGCCTACAATGAGCAGTTCTTC.

Worth noting for this clonotype: It may be a read error: a sequence one base away is much more abundant. The chain joins TRBV12-3 or TRBV12-4 to TRBJ2-7, with no clear D. The CDR3 runs 14 residues. V was pared by 6 bases and J by 0 bases, with 12 bases between. CDR3 sequence (DNA): TGTGCCAGCAGCCTAGAGCCCGTCTCCTACGAGCAGTACTTC. This encodes CASSLEPVSYEQYF.

V gene TRBV30 combines with J gene TRBJ2-1, with 11 bases matching TRBD1. The CDR3 sequence is 15 residues long. The J segment lost 7 bases and the V segment lost 1 base, leaving 6 bases of the junction unmatched. Germline CDR1 GTSNPN, CDR2 SVGIG (reference sequence). The CDR3 DNA reads TGTGCCTGGAGTGGGACAGGGGGCAGTAGAAATGAGCAGTTCTTC. Protein: CAWSGTGGSRNEQFF.

The chain joins TRBV18 to TRBJ1-3, with a weak D call TRBD1 (5 bases). This CDR3 spans 17 amino acids. Germline V lookup: CDR1 KGHSH, CDR2 LQKENI. Trimming removed 4 bases at V and 0 bases at J, with 16 bases between. CDR3: CASSLSYRSLSGNTIYF. In DNA, the CDR3 is TGTGCCAGCTCACTATCATACAGGAGCCTCTCTGGAAACACCATATATTTT. The full variable domain, in which reference TRBV18 and TRBJ1-3 provide the parts outside the CDR3, is NAGVMQNPRHLVRRRGQEARLRCSPMKGHSHVYWYRQLPEEGLKFMVYLQKENIIDESGMPKERFSAEFPKEGPSILRIQQVVRGDSAAYFCASSLSYRSLSGNTIYFGEGSWLTVV.

This clonotype was counted ten times or more. The genes are TRBV27 and TRBJ2-1, with TRBD2 identical over 10 bases. Germline values: CDR1 MNHEY, CDR2 SMNVEV (reference sequence). V shed 2 bases, J shed 10 bases, and the junction held 5 bases outside the gene matches. This CDR3 spans 14 amino acids. The CDR3 sequence is CASSLSGRAREQFF. The CDR3 DNA is TGTGCCAGCAGTTTAAGCGGGAGGGCCCGAGAGCAGTTCTTC.